This T cell receptor beta chain was sequenced during a study of vaccination and CD4 T cells after COVID-19. Study details: Nasal swab PCR had detected SARS-CoV-2 in convalescent patients, 9 or 10 mild and one severe. Study results and caveats: Median SARS-CoV-2-reactive clonotype numbers rose nonsignificantly, about 21 to 38.

This clonotype was observed a handful of times. Its target is unknown. Treatment defined: approximately nine-day PBMC culture with coronavirus spike peptide pools or control peptides (ViraFEST assay). With the Oncomine TCR Beta short-read assay, DNA from cultured CD4+ T cells was sequenced. In TCRdb, the PCR reads were re-called with MiXCR into one record per CDR3 protein. The profile shows about 15,000 distinct CDR3 sequences, 43% of them singletons. Sequencing was performed on CD4+ T cells from blood, cultured in vitro. The clonotype originates from a human donor who had recovered from COVID-19.

CDR3 amino acids: CASSESGNVQGETQYF. The CDR3 bases are TGTGCCAGCAGTGAATCGGGGAATGTTCAAGGAGAGACCCAGTACTTC. The chain recombines TRBV6-1 with TRBJ2-5, with D possibly matching TRBD2 (5 bases). V was shortened by 2 bases and J by 4 bases, with 17 bases between the two germline ends. This CDR3 comprises 16 residues. CDR1 is MNHNS, CDR2 SASEGT, per germline.